This TCR beta chain was retrieved from a study of T cell clonotyping in hematopoietic cell transplantation. Notes on the study in general: Without cell sorting, CD4 versus CD8 contributions remain unresolved. Broader posttransplant TCR repertoire diversity was predicted by graft donor and pretransplant recipient Inverse Simpson Index values.

Time point described: recipient sample about 28 days before transplant, after cytoreduction. The table came from immunoSEQ multiplex PCR; TCRdb's copy has only in-frame clones and leaves some out. The sample consists of roughly 46,000 clones, 82% of them appearing once. The CDR3 contains 16 residues. The germline V gene has CDR1 SGHNT and CDR2 YYREEE (reference sequence). Unmatched junction bases numbered 7, after V lost 3 bases and J lost 1 base. On this clone: Its antigen remains unidentified.

The TCR comes from a man between 60 and 75 years old with myelodysplastic syndrome. Some clones in this sample may be carry-over from other donors' samples. V gene TRBV5-4 combines with J gene TRBJ1-1; TRBD1 aligns across 9 bases. Sample: peripheral blood mononuclear cells, taken before stem cell transplant. CDR3 amino acids: CASSSGPDRGNTEAFF. DNA for the CDR3: TGTGCCAGCAGCTCCGGACCGGACAGGGGGAACACTGAAGCTTTCTTT.